This passage covers 8 T cell receptor beta chains from one sample sequenced in a study of cytomegalovirus exposure and HLA in healthy donors. Profiling relied on immunoSEQ multiplex PCR, and the TCRdb table lists in-frame clones only, not all of them. The data contain about 240,000 clones, approximately 86% of them singletons. Sequenced input: PBMCs. The source is a woman aged 25-40 years in good health and CMV-seropositive.

Concerning this clone: A junction end diverges from the germline sequence, so it may reflect a read error. This rearrangement joins TRBV5-8 to TRBJ2-3; 10 bases map to TRBD1. CDR1 and CDR2 (germline): SGHTS, YDEGEE. This CDR3 is built from 15 residues. CDR3: CASRLDRGGTDTQYF. The CDR3 DNA reads TGTGCCAGCAGGTTGGACAGGGGGGGCACAGATACGCAGTATTTT.

This clone was observed once. The rearrangement joins TRBV9 to TRBJ1-5, with 10 bases that match TRBD1. CDR1 is SGDLS, CDR2 YYNGEE, per germline. This CDR3 comprises 17 residues. Trimming took 8 bases from V and 1 from J; bases not matched to a gene: 12. CDR3 in amino acids: CARVGTGDGESNQPQHF. CDR3 in DNA: TGTGCCAGAGTTGGGACAGGGGATGGGGAAAGCAATCAGCCCCAGCATTTT. Complete variable domain (other parts from reference TRBV9 and TRBJ1-5): DSGVTQTPKHLITATGQRVTLRCSPRSGDLSVYWYQQSLDQGLQFLIQYYNGEERAKGNILERFSAQQFPDLHSELNLSSLELGDSALYFCARVGTGDGESNQPQHFGDGTRLSIL.

In DNA, the CDR3 is TGTGCCAGCAGCTTGGGCGCCAGGGGAGAGACCCAGTACTTC. It encodes CASSLGARGETQYF. V is TRBV5-6 and J is TRBJ2-5; the D gene is possibly TRBD1 (6 bases). In germline, CDR1 is SGHDT, CDR2 YYEEEE. V was pared by 0 bases and J by 4 bases, with 10 bases between. This CDR3 region has 14 residues. The full variable domain, in which reference TRBV5-6 and TRBJ2-5 provide the parts outside the CDR3, is DAGVTQSPTHLIKTRGQQVTLRCSPKSGHDTVSWYQQALGQGPQFIFQYYEEEERQRGNFPDRFSGHQFPNYSSELNVNALLLGDSALYLCASSLGARGETQYFGPGTRLLVL.

This chain connects TRBV5-1 to TRBJ2-6; 10 bases are shared with TRBD1. V lost 4 bases, J lost 0 bases, and 13 bases stayed unmatched. This CDR3 contains 20 residues. Germline assignment: CDR1 SGHRS and CDR2 YFSETQ. The CDR3 reads CASSPWDRGHTSSGANVLTF. In DNA form, the CDR3 reads TGCGCCAGCAGCCCCTGGGACAGGGGACATACGAGCTCTGGGGCCAACGTCCTGACTTTC.

This clone was seen many times. The chain is built from TRBV5-4 and TRBJ1-2; D is unresolved. The CDR3 consists of 13 residues. Trimming removed 4 bases from V and 8 bases from J, with 15 bases in between. Germline CDR1 and CDR2: SGHNT and YYREEE (reference sequence). This CDR3 reads CASSTVPGDGYTF. The CDR3 DNA sequence: TGTGCCAGCAGCACTGTCCCGGGTGACGGCTACACCTTC.

This rearrangement joins TRBV29-1 to TRBJ2-5, with 10 bases matching TRBD2. This CDR3 spans 15 amino acids. Germline lookup yields CDR1 SQVTM and CDR2 ANQGSEA. After removal of 3 bases from V and 5 bases from J, the junction contained 9 bases not matched to a gene. DNA for the CDR3: TGCAGCGTTGATGTGTCTAGCGGGAGTGGTGAGACCCAGTACTTC. It is translated as CSVDVSSGSGETQYF.

This clone was counted a single time. The chain combines TRBV4-1 with TRBJ2-6; possible D gene TRBD2, 5 bases. The CDR3 is 17 residues long. Germline V lookup: CDR1 MGHRA, CDR2 YSYEKL. The V end was cut by 1 base, the J end by 1 base, with 11 bases between. Here the CDR3 DNA reads TGCGCCAGCAGCCAAGGTGGGAGAAGGTCTGGGGCCAACGTCCTGACTTTC. Its translation is CASSQGGRRSGANVLTF.

This clone was counted ten times or more. This chain connects TRBV19 to TRBJ2-7; 10 nucleotides line up with TRBD2. The junction had 13 bases not matched to a gene; V was cut back by 5 bases and J by 3 bases. This CDR3 region has 17 residues. In germline, CDR1 is LNHDA, CDR2 SQIVND (reference sequence). CDR3 protein: CASSPRTSGFRVYEQYF. For the CDR3, the DNA is TGTGCCAGTAGTCCCCGGACTAGCGGTTTTAGGGTCTACGAGCAGTACTTC.